This TCR beta chain comes out of a study of control samples from healthy donors and cancer patients (dated by TCRdb to the early 2020s). CDR1 and CDR2 are read off the germline V gene as LGHNA and YSLEER. V lost 1 base and J lost 6 bases, and the count of bases not matched to a germline gene is 9. The CDR3 has 17 amino acids, counting the end cysteine and phenylalanine. Kept here is only the CDR3 DNA, which spans 51 bases and is read in frame from base 1. The library was made by the immunoSEQ multiplex PCR assay. This immuneACCESS table, as held by TCRdb, lists in-frame sequences with V and J called but not all clones. Of the missing ones, under half trace to an unresolved V gene in checked studies; the others have no known cause. The sample data list more than 60,000 clones, and almost 90% of these were observed just once. Approximately 5.9% of the sample rests with the top ten. In regard to this clone: Its antigen remains undetermined. No quality values exist for individual bases; no much larger clone is one base distant. Other DNA variants within this sample encode the same CDR3.

This TCR was sampled from a man in his 60s with colorectal cancer. The rearrangement joined TRBV4-3 to TRBJ2-2; a stretch of 9 junction bases matches TRBD2. The sample comprised PBMCs. The nucleotide sequence reads as follows: TGCGCCAGCAGCCAAGTAGGGCGGGGCGGGGGGGCCGGGGAGCTGTTTTTT. This codes for CASSQVGRGGGAGELFF.